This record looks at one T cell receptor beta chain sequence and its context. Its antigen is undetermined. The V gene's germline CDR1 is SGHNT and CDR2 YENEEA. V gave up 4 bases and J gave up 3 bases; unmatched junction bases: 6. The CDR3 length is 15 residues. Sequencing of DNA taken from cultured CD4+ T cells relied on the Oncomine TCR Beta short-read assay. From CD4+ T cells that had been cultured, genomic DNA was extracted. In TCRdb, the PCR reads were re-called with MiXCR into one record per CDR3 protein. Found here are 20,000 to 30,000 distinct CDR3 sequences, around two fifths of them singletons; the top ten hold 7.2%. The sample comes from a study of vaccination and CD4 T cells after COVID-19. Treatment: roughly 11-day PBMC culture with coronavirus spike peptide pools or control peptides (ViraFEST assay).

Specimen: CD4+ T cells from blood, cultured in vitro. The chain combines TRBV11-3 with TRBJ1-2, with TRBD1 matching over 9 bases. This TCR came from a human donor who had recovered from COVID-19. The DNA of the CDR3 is TGTGCCAGCAGCTCCCATGGGGACAGGGACTATGGCTACACCTTC. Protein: CASSSHGDRDYGYTF. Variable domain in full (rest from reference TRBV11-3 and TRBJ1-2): EAGVVQSPRYKIIEKKQPVAFWCNPISGHNTLYWYLQNLGQGPELLIRYENEEAVDDSQLPKDRFSAERLKGVDSTLKIQPAELGDSAVYLCASSSHGDRDYGYTFGSGTRLTVV.